Below are 21 T cell receptor beta chains sequenced from a single sample in a study of OX40 agonist ivuxolimab in advanced cancers. The data were produced by immunoSEQ multiplex PCR, yet TCRdb's version contains in-frame clones alone and is incomplete. Of approximately 50,000 clones listed, 88% are singletons. The sample was CD4+ or CD8+ T cells sorted from blood, taken in a trial of the OX40 agonist ivuxolimab. These receptors were collected from an adult with an advanced solid tumor such as melanoma, head and neck, liver or kidney cancer.

The rearrangement joins TRBV7-3 to TRBJ2-1; 8 nucleotides agree with TRBD2. Germline V gene data show CDR1 as SGHTA and CDR2 as FQGTGA. CDR3 length: 14 residues. The J segment lost 2 bases and the V segment lost 8 bases, leaving 5 bases of the junction unmatched. The CDR3 DNA reads as TGTGCCAGCGGACCGGGACTAGCCTACAATGAGCAGTTCTTC. It codes for CASGPGLAYNEQFF.

The chain has TRBV18 and TRBJ2-3, with a tentative D call TRBD2 (5 bases). Trimming removed 2 bases at V and 6 bases at J, with 12 bases between. The CDR3 length is 14 residues. The germline V gene encodes CDR1 KGHSH and CDR2 LQKENI. CDR3 protein: CASSPTAGGDTQYF. CDR3 DNA: TGTGCCAGCTCACCAACTGCAGGCGGGGATACGCAGTATTTT. Combining the CDR3 with reference TRBV18 and TRBJ2-3 gives the whole variable domain NAGVMQNPRHLVRRRGQEARLRCSPMKGHSHVYWYRQLPEEGLKFMVYLQKENIIDESGMPKERFSAEFPKEGPSILRIQQVVRGDSAAYFCASSPTAGGDTQYFGPGTRLTVL.

V gene TRBV7-9 combines with J gene TRBJ2-2; TRBD1 matches 7 bases. With V trimmed by 7 bases and J by 6 bases, 5 bases remained unmatched. Germline CDR1 and CDR2: SEHNR and FQNEAQ (reference sequence). This CDR3 comprises 13 residues. In DNA form, the CDR3 reads TGTGCCAGCACCATGCAGGGGGCCGGGGAGCTGTTTTTT. It encodes CASTMQGAGELFF.

This chain joins TRBV11-3 and TRBJ2-1, with TRBD1 matching 9 bases. Germline CDR1 and CDR2: SGHNT and YENEEA. V lost 4 bases to trimming and J lost 8 bases; unmatched junction nucleotides: 6. The CDR3 consists of 14 residues. DNA of the CDR3: TGTGCCAGCAGCTACGGGGACAGGGACCATGAGCAGTTCTTC. It translates to CASSYGDRDHEQFF.

The CDR3 reads CASSPRTTGYGAQYF. Here the CDR3 DNA reads TGTGCCAGCAGCCCGAGAACAACAGGGTACGGGGCCCAGTACTTC. The chain couples TRBV9 to TRBJ2-5; weak D call: TRBD1 (6 bases). Germline assignment: CDR1 SGDLS and CDR2 YYNGEE. The CDR3 covers 15 residues. Deletions cut 4 bases from V and 9 bases from J, with 22 bases between.

The genes are TRBV11-2 and TRBJ2-1, with D possibly matching TRBD1 (5 bases). Deletions cut 5 bases from V and 4 bases from J, with 9 bases between. Germline CDR1 is SGHAT and CDR2 is FQNNGV. The CDR3 length is 13 residues. The DNA for the CDR3 is TGTGCCAGCAGCAGGACATCTTACAATGAGCAGTTCTTC. Translation gives CASSRTSYNEQFF. Variable domain in full (rest from reference TRBV11-2 and TRBJ2-1): EAGVAQSPRYKIIEKRQSVAFWCNPISGHATLYWYQQILGQGPKLLIQFQNNGVVDDSQLPKDRFSAERLKGVDSTLKIQPAKLEDSAVYLCASSRTSYNEQFFGPGTRLTVL.

V is TRBV4-3 and J is TRBJ2-3, with TRBD2 matching over 10 bases. This CDR3 has 15 amino acids. With 4 bases clipped from V and 3 bases from J, the junction kept 4 bases outside the gene matches. Looked up from germline, CDR1 is LGHNA and CDR2 is YSLEER. This CDR3 reads CASSLTSGITDTQYF. The CDR3 DNA sequence: TGCGCCAGCAGCCTCACTAGCGGGATAACAGATACGCAGTATTTT.

This clone was observed a few times. This sequence joins TRBV28 and TRBJ1-1; perhaps TRBD1 as D (5 bases). The length of the CDR3 is 15 residues. Germline assignment: CDR1 MDHEN and CDR2 SYDVKM. Trimming left V 4 bases short and J 0 bases short, with 12 bases between. The CDR3 nucleotides are TGTGCCAGCAGTTCAACGGGACGGATGAACACTGAAGCTTTCTTT. It yields the protein CASSSTGRMNTEAFF.

The rearrangement uses TRBV21-1 and TRBJ1-3; TRBD1 reflects the table's D call only, with no check against the DNA. TRBV21-1 is described as a pseudogene. This CDR3 spans 13 amino acids. The CDR3 loop is CASREWATNTIYF. In nucleotides, the CDR3 is TGTGCCAGCAGAGAGTGGGCTACGAACACCATATATTTT.

The rearrangement joins TRBV28 to TRBJ1-2; D gene uncertain. CDR1 and CDR2 (germline): MDHEN, SYDVKM. V lost 5 bases and J lost 7, with 20 bases in between. The CDR3 is 15 residues long. CDR3 in amino acids: CASSLPQANRRGYTF. The CDR3 DNA reads as TGTGCCAGCAGTCTCCCCCAGGCGAATAGACGTGGCTACACCTTC.

This chain uses TRBV7-2 with TRBJ1-5; TRBD1 might be the D (5 bases). The CDR3 is 16 residues long. Germline V gene sequence: CDR1 SGHTA, CDR2 FQGNSA. V was shortened by 1 base and J by 0 bases, with 10 bases between the two germline ends. For the CDR3, the DNA is TGTGCCAGCAGCTTAGGGGGGGTGGGTAGCAATCAGCCCCAGCATTTT. Amino acids: CASSLGGVGSNQPQHF. The full variable domain, in which reference TRBV7-2 and TRBJ1-5 provide the parts outside the CDR3, is GAGVSQSPSNKVTEKGKDVELRCDPISGHTALYWYRQSLGQGLEFLIYFQGNSAPDKSGLPSDRFSAERTGGSVSTLTIQRTQQEDSAVYLCASSLGGVGSNQPQHFGDGTRLSIL.

The chain couples TRBV10-2 to TRBJ2-7, with D uncertain. V lost 9 bases and J 2 bases, leaving 14 bases between the germline ends. The CDR3 consists of 13 residues. Germline CDR1 reads WSHSY; CDR2 reads SAAADI. CDR3 loop: CASTGRTPYEQYF. CDR3 in DNA: TGCGCCAGTACCGGCAGGACGCCCTACGAGCAGTACTTC.

V and J are TRBV28 and TRBJ2-7; D gene ambiguous. CDR1 and CDR2 (germline): MDHEN, SYDVKM. Trimming cost V 6 bases and J 0 bases, with 9 bases left between them. The CDR3 spans 13 residues. CDR3 coding DNA: TGTGCCAGCAGCACTGCCGCCTCCTACGAGCAGTACTTC. Encoded protein: CASSTAASYEQYF.

The chain recombines TRBV19 with TRBJ1-5, with D possibly TRBD1 on 6 matching bases. V was clipped by 7 bases and J by 6 bases, with 16 bases between them. The CDR3 contains 14 residues. Germline CDR1 and CDR2: LNHDA and SQIVND (reference sequence). The CDR3 DNA reads as TGTGCCAGTACTTGGGGGCGGGACGGTCAGCCCCAGCATTTT. Its translation: CASTWGRDGQPQHF.

The chain employs TRBV4-1 and TRBJ1-4, with D possibly TRBD1 on 5 matching bases. CDR1 and CDR2 from the germline V gene are MGHRA and YSYEKL. The CDR3 loop spans 11 amino acids. Trimming cost V 0 bases and J 15 bases, with 8 bases left between them. The CDR3 loop is CASSQEGDVFF. In nucleotides, the CDR3 is TGCGCCAGCAGCCAAGAGGGGGACGTGTTTTTT.

V usage is TRBV6-5 and J usage is TRBJ2-3, with TRBD1 identical over 8 bases. CDR3 length: 14 residues. With V trimmed by 6 bases and J by 2 bases, 4 bases remained unmatched. Per germline, CDR1 MNHEY and CDR2 SVGAGI. CDR3 coding DNA: TGTGCCAGCAGAAGGGACAGGAACACAGATACGCAGTATTTT. Its protein is CASRRDRNTDTQYF.

This clone was recorded once. The V and J genes are TRBV25-1 and TRBJ2-5; a weak D match, TRBD1 (8 bases). The CDR3 runs 15 residues. Germline V lookup: CDR1 MGHDK, CDR2 SYGVNS. V was pared by 8 bases and J by 5 bases, with 21 bases between. This chain's CDR3 is CASGPDREGWETQYF. DNA of the CDR3: TGTGCCAGCGGACCGGACAGGGAGGGTTGGGAGACCCAGTACTTC.

The rearrangement joins TRBV28 to TRBJ1-5, with D uncertain. CDR1 is MDHEN, CDR2 SYDVKM, per germline. V lost 2 bases and J 6 bases, leaving 17 bases between the germline ends. This CDR3 is built from 16 residues. DNA of the CDR3: TGTGCCAGCAGTTTACCTAGGACCCTCGGCGGTCAGCCCCAGCATTTT. This gives the protein CASSLPRTLGGQPQHF.

The gene calls are TRBV19 and TRBJ1-2; D is ambiguous. Trimming left V 3 bases short and J 8 bases short, with 7 bases between. Per the germline V gene, CDR1 is LNHDA and CDR2 is SQIVND (reference sequence). There are 11 residues in the CDR3. CDR3 sequence: CASSIFWGYTF. CDR3 nucleotide sequence: TGTGCCAGTAGTATTTTTTGGGGCTACACCTTC. The variable domain in full, completed from reference TRBV19 and TRBJ1-2, reads DGGITQSPKYLFRKEGQNVTLSCEQNLNHDAMYWYRQDPGQGLRLIYYSQIVNDFQKGDIAEGYSVSREKKESFPLTVTSAQKNPTAFYLCASSIFWGYTFGSGTRLTVV.

V gene TRBV19 combines with J gene TRBJ2-1; 9 bases agree with TRBD2. The CDR3 length is 15 residues. V shed 7 bases, J shed 4 bases, and the junction held 8 bases outside the gene matches. Germline CDR1 and CDR2: LNHDA and SQIVND (reference sequence). The CDR3 DNA reads as TGTGCCAGTACATGGCGGGAGGGTGGGTACAATGAGCAGTTCTTC. This translates into CASTWREGGYNEQFF.

The chain recombines TRBV7-6 with TRBJ1-4; 8 nucleotides line up with TRBD1. This CDR3 spans 15 amino acids. Germline values: CDR1 SGHVS, CDR2 FNYEAQ. The junction had 5 bases not matched to a gene; V was cut back by 1 base and J by 7 bases. The CDR3 DNA reads as TGTGCCAGCAGCTTAGAGACAGGGGAAGGTGAAAAACTGTTTTTT. Translated: CASSLETGEGEKLFF.